The subject of this entry is one TCR beta chain. The V end was cut by 4 bases, the J end by 1 base, with 12 bases between. The CDR3 has 15 residues. The germline CDR1 and CDR2 sequences are SNHLY and FYNNEI. The data were produced by immunoSEQ multiplex PCR, yet TCRdb's version contains in-frame clones alone and is incomplete. The repertoire holds 350,000 to 400,000 clones, with around 87% as singletons. This entry is derived from a study of blood T cell repertoires in COVID-19. V gene TRBV2 combines with J gene TRBJ2-3; TRBD2 might be the D (6 bases). The receptor's source is a man in his forties in a cohort exposed to, infected with or recovered from COVID-19 (not recorded which). Sequencing was carried out using PBMCs or T cells enriched from blood (not recorded which). The CDR3 sequence: CASSVTSRRTDTQYF. Here the CDR3 DNA reads TGTGCCAGCAGTGTAACTAGCAGACGCACAGATACGCAGTATTTT.